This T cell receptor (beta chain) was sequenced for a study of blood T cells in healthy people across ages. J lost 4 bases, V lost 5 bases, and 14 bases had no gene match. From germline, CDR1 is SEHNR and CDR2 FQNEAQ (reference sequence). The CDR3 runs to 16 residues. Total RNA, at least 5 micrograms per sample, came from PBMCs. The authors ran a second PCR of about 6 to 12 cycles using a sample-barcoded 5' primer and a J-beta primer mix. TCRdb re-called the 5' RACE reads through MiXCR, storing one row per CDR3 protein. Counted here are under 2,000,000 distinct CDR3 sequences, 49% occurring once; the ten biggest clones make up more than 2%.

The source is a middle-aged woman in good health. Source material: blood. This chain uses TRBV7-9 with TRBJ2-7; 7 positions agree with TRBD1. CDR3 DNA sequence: TGTGCCAGCAGCCCTCGGGACAGCCTGAGACCATACGAGCAGTACTTC. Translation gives CASSPRDSLRPYEQYF.